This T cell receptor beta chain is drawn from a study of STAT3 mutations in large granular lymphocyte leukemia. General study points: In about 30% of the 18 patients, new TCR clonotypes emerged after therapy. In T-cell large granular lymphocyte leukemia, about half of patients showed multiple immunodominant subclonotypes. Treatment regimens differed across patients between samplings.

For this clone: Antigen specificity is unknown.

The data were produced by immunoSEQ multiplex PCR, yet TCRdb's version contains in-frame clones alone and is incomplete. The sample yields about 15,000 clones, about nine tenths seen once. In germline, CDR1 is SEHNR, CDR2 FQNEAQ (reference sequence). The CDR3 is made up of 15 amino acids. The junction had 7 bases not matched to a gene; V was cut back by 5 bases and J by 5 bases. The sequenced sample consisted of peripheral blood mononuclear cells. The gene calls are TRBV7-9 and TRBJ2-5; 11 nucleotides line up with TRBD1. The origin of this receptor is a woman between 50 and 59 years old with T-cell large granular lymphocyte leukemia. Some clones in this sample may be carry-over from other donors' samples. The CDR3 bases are TGTGCCAGCAGCGCTGGACAGGGGGCGCGGGAGACCCAGTACTTC. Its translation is CASSAGQGARETQYF. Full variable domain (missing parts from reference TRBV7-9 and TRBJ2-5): DTGVSQNPRHKITKRGQNVTFRCDPISEHNRLYWYRQTLGQGPEFLTYFQNEAQLEKSRLLSDRFSAERPKGSFSTLEIQRTEQGDSAMYLCASSAGQGARETQYFGPGTRLLVL.